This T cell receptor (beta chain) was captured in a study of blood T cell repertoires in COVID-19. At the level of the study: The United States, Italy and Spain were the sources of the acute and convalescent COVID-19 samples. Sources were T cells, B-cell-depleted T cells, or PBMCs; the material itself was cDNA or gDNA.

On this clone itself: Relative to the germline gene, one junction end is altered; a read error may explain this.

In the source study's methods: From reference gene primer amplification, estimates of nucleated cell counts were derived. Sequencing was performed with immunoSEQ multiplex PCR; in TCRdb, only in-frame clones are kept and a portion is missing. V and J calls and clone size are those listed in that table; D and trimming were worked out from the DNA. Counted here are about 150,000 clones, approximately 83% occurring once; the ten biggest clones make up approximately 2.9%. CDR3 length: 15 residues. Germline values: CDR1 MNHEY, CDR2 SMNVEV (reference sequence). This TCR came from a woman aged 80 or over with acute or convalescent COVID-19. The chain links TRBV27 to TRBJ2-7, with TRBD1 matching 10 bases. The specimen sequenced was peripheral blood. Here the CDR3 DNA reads TGTGTCAGCAGTCCTACCGGGACAGGGGAACACGAGCAGTACTTC. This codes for CVSSPTGTGEHEQYF.